This T cell receptor (beta chain) was found in a study of Ad26.COV2.S vaccination and SARS-CoV-2 variants. Germline loops: CDR1 SGHTS, CDR2 YDEGEE. The CDR3 totals 17 residues. Losses at the gene ends were 3 bases for V and 4 bases for J; bases not matched to a gene: 16. For this clone: Its antigen is unknown.

Broader study findings: Vaccinees showed greater spike-specific TCR breadth than placebo recipients. Non-spike TCR breadth was similar in vaccine and placebo recipients.

Libraries were prepared by immunoSEQ multiplex PCR; TCRdb keeps only in-frame clonotypes and omits some of them. This sample has roughly 180,000 clones; approximately 88% occur once, and the top ten carry 5.9%. This clonotype originated in a human donor who had recovered from COVID-19. The rearrangement joins TRBV5-8 to TRBJ2-7, with TRBD2 matching 7 bases. This specimen consisted of peripheral blood, obtained after recovery from COVID-19. For the CDR3, the DNA is TGTGCCAGCAGCTATAAGGGGATACTAGCGAACCATTACGAGCAGTACTTC. It encodes CASSYKGILANHYEQYF.